This entry lists 7 T cell receptor beta chains sequenced from one sample in a study of regulatory T cells in long-lasting Graves disease. According to the study, TCR beta libraries were built with iRepertoire HTBI primers and CDR3-region Arm-PCR. TCRdb re-analysed the multiplex PCR reads in MiXCR, keeping a single row per CDR3 protein. This sample carries about 460,000 distinct CDR3 sequences, about 20% of them seen once, and the ten largest clones take around 13%. Time point given: persistent/refractory GD, antithyroid drugs over 5 years with positive TRAb. Extracted RNA from PBMCs served as the source of the TCR library. Material: peripheral blood mononuclear cells (PBMCs), obtained when the disease was refractory, from a patient treated with antithyroid drugs. Receptor source: a female donor with Graves disease.

This chain links TRBV20-1 with TRBJ1-6; a weak D match, TRBD1 (5 bases). Germline CDR1 DFQATT, CDR2 SNEGSKA (reference sequence). This CDR3 comprises 13 residues. Deletions cut 1 base from V and 7 bases from J, with 8 bases between. The CDR3 DNA follows: TGCAGTGCTAGAGCCAGGGACAATTCACCCCTCCACTTT. This gives the protein CSARARDNSPLHF.

This chain joins TRBV19 and TRBJ1-4; D gene ambiguous. Germline V gives CDR1 LNHDA, CDR2 SQIVND (reference sequence). The germline V and J ends were trimmed by 3 bases and 9 bases, with 8 bases remaining between them. There are 12 residues in the CDR3. CDR3 protein: CASSIIHQKLFF. DNA for the CDR3: TGTGCCAGTAGTATCATCCACCAAAAACTGTTTTTT. The full variable domain, completed using reference TRBV19 and TRBJ1-4, is DGGITQSPKYLFRKEGQNVTLSCEQNLNHDAMYWYRQDPGQGLRLIYYSQIVNDFQKGDIAEGYSVSREKKESFPLTVTSAQKNPTAFYLCASSIIHQKLFFGSGTQLSVL.

This clonotype has only a few counts. The rearrangement links TRBV10-3 to TRBJ2-2; D remains ambiguous. Trimming cost V 2 bases and J 8 bases, with 12 bases left between them. Germline V gene lookup returns CDR1 ENHRY and CDR2 SYGVKD. The CDR3 is 14 residues long. DNA for the CDR3: TGTGCCATCAGTGAGAACGGCGCTGGGGGGGAGCTGTTTTTT. It is translated as CAISENGAGGELFF.

This clonotype has a handful of counts. This chain uses TRBV6-2 or TRBV6-3 with TRBJ2-1; possibly TRBD2 for D (6 bases). V was shortened by 3 bases and J by 7 bases, with 7 bases between the two germline ends. CDR1 is MNHEY, CDR2 SVGEGT, per germline. The CDR3 loop spans 12 amino acids. The CDR3 region is CASSYRENEQFF. Written as DNA, the CDR3 is TGTGCCAGCAGTTATCGGGAGAATGAGCAGTTCTTC.

The CDR3 spells CASSPGPAAYEQYF. CDR3 in DNA: TGTGCCAGCAGCCCGGGACCAGCGGCCTACGAGCAGTACTTC. This chain connects TRBV9 to TRBJ2-7, with D perhaps given as TRBD1 or TRBD2 (5 bases each). Germline loops: CDR1 SGDLS, CDR2 YYNGEE. The CDR3 totals 14 residues. V was shortened by 4 bases and J by 2 bases, with 13 bases between the two germline ends.

Many counts were recorded for this clonotype. The rearrangement uses TRBV3-1 and TRBJ1-1; D remains ambiguous. The CDR3 extends over 14 amino acids. Germline CDR1 reads LGHDT; CDR2 reads YNNKEL (reference sequence). Trimming removed 0 bases at V and 10 bases at J, with 15 bases between. The CDR3 loop is CASSQDLTPRGAFF. CDR3 in DNA: TGTGCCAGCAGCCAAGATCTTACACCTCGGGGAGCTTTCTTT.

This chain joins TRBV19 and TRBJ1-2; 7 bases fit TRBD1. The CDR3 is made up of 14 amino acids. Unmatched junction bases numbered 8, after V lost 5 bases and J lost 5 bases. Germline values: CDR1 LNHDA, CDR2 SQIVND (reference sequence). The CDR3 region is CASSFPGTEYGYTF. CDR3 DNA sequence: TGTGCCAGTAGTTTCCCCGGGACAGAGTATGGCTACACCTTC.